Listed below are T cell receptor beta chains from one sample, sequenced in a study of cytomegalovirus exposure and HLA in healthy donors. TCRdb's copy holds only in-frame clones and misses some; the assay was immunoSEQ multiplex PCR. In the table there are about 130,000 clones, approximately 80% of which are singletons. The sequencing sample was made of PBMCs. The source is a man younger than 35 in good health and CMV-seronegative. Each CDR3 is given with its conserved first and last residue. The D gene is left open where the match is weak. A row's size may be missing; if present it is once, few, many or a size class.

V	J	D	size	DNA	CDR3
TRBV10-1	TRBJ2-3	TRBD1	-	TGCGCCAGCAAGGGACAGGGGCCAGATACGCAGTATTTT	CASKGQGPDTQYF
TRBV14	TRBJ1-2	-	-	TGTGCCAGCAGCCAATCTATCAGGGCCACTCGTGGCTACACCTTC	CASSQSIRATRGYTF
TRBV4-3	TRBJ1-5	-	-	TGCGCCAGCAGCCAAGATTTGGGCAGAAATCAGCCCCAGCATTTT	CASSQDLGRNQPQHF
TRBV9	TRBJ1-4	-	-	TGTGCCAGCAGCGTAGGTCCAGGCGATGAAAAACTGTTTTTT	CASSVGPGDEKLFF
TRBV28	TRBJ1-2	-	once	TGTGCCAGCAGTTTAGAGGGACTGGGCTACACCTTC	CASSLEGLGYTF
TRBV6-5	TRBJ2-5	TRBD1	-	TGTGCCAGCAGTTATTTCAGGGACAGGGGGCAAGAGACCCAGTACTTC	CASSYFRDRGQETQYF
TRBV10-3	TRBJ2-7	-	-	TGTGCCATCAGCCAGGCTGTAATCACCTACGAGCAGTACTTC	CAISQAVITYEQYF
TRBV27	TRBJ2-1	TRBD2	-	TGTGCCAGCAGTCCGGGGGGGGTCTACAATGAGCAGTTCTTC	CASSPGGVYNEQFF
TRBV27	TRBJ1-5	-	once	TGTGCCAGCAGTTTATCATCGGGACTTCAGCCCCAGCATTTT	CASSLSSGLQPQHF
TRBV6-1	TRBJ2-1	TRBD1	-	TGTGCCAGCAGTGAAACTATTGACAGGGTCAGAGAGCAGTTCTTC	CASSETIDRVREQFF
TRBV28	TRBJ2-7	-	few	TGTGCCAGCAGGGGCATCCTCTACGAGCAGTACTTC	CASRGILYEQYF
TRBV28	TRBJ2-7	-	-	TGTGCCACTCGGCCAGGTGGATCCTACGAGCAGTACTTC	CATRPGGSYEQYF
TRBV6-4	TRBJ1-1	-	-	TGTGCCAGCAGCGAGACAGTAAACACTGAAGCTTTCTTT	CASSETVNTEAFF
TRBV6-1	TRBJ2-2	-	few	TGTGCCAGCAGTGAAGTTGGTCAGTTCACCGGGGAGCTGTTTTTT	CASSEVGQFTGELFF
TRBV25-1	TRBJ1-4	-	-	TGTGCCAGCAGTGAATTGAGATGGGAGCGGGGCGAAAAACTGTTTTTT	CASSELRWERGEKLFF
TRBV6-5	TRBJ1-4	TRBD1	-	TGTGCCAGCAGTTACGGGACAGGGTATCTCGAAAAACTGTTTTTT	CASSYGTGYLEKLFF
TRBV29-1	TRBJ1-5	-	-	TGCAGCGTCGATCAGGGTCAGGGTCAGCCCCAGCATTTT	CSVDQGQGQPQHF
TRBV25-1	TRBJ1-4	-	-	TGTGCCAGCAGTGAACCAGGGCAAGGAGAAAAACTGTTTTTT	CASSEPGQGEKLFF
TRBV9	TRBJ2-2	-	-	TGTGCCAGCAGCGTAGGAGTGGGGGAGCTGTTTTTT	CASSVGVGELFF
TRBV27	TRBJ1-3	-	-	TGTGCCAGCAGTACAGGTTACTCTGGAAACACCATATATTTT	CASSTGYSGNTIYF
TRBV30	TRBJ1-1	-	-	TGTGCCTGTACCGGACACCTGAACACTGAAGCTTTCTTT	CACTGHLNTEAFF
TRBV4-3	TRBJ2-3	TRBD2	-	TGCGCCAGCAGCCAAGATATACTAGCGGGGAGCAAGTATTTT	CASSQDILAGSKYF
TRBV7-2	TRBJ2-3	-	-	TGTGCCAGCAGCTTAGCAGGGGCAGATACGCAGTATTTT	CASSLAGADTQYF
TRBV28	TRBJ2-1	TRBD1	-	TGTGCCAGCAGTTGGGACAGGGGCGAACAGTTCTTC	CASSWDRGEQFF
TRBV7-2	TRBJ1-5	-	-	TGTGCCAGCAGCTTACAGCGCAGGGGTAGCAATCAGCCCCAGCATTTT	CASSLQRRGSNQPQHF
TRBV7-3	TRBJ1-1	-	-	TGTGCCAGCAGCTTAACGTTTTCTGCCAGAGCTTTCTTT	CASSLTFSARAFF
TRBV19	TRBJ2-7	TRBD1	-	TGTGCCAGTAGTAGGGACAGGGCGTACGAGCAGTACTTC	CASSRDRAYEQYF
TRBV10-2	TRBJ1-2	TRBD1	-	TGCGCCAGCAGGGGGCAGGGGGCCTATGGCTACACCTTC	CASRGQGAYGYTF
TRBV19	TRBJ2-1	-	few	TGTGCCAGTAGGCCCCGAGGGGAGGATGAGCAGTTCTTC	CASRPRGEDEQFF
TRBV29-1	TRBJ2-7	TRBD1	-	TGCAGCGTTGAGGGGACAGGGCACTACGAGCAGTACTTC	CSVEGTGHYEQYF
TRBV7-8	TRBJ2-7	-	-	TGTGCCAGCAGCTTAGCGGTTTCAGGACCTCCTACAGGGGAGCAGTACTTC	CASSLAVSGPPTGEQYF
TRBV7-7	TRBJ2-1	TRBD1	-	TGTGCCAGCAGCCCCCAGACAGGGAACGATGAGCAGTTCTTC	CASSPQTGNDEQFF
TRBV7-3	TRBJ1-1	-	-	TGTGCCAGCAGCTTAATGGCCCGAACTGAAGCTTTCTTT	CASSLMARTEAFF
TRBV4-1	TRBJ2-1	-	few	TGCGCCAGCAGCCACCAGGGTTCGAAGTACAATGAGCAGTTCTTC	CASSHQGSKYNEQFF
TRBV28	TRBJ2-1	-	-	TGTGCCAGCAGCCCCTTACGGGAGCAGTTCTTC	CASSPLREQFF